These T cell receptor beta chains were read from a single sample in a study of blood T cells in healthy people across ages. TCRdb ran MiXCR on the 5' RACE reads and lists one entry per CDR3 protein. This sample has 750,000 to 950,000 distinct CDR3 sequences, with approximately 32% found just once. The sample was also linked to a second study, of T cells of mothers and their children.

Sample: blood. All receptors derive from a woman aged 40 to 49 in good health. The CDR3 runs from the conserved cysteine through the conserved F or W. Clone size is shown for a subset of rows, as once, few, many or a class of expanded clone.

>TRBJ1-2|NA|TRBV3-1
CASSQAVHYGYTF
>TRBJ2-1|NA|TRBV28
CASTGTGGPFGQFF
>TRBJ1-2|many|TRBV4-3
CASSQEPQTGYGYTF
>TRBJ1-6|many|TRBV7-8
CASSFALTSSYNSPLHF
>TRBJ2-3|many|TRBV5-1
CASSSRGGPTDTQYF
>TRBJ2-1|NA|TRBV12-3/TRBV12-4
CASSSSTENEQFF
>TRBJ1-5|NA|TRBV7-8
CASSDNRGQEQPQHF
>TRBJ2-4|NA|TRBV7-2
CASSLEGGGAKNIQYF
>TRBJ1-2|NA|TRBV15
CATSRETGGEGYTF
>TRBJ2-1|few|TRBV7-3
CASSPPGAREQFF
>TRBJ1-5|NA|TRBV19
CASSLRAWNQPQHF
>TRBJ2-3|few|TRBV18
CASSRGAGGTADTQYF
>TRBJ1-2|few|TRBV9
CASSVDPGGLSYGYTF
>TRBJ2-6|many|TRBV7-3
CASSHDQGIMFGGGANVLTF
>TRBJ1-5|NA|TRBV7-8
CASSPGTGGRYSNQPQHF
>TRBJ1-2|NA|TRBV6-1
CASSLMTGQNGYTF
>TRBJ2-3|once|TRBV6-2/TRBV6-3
CASSRTSGGFSTDTQYF
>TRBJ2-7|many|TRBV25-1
CASSRGGGGTYEQYF
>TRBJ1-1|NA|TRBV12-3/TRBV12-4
CASSLFTGNTEAFF
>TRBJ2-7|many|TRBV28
CASIPSRQALGEQYF
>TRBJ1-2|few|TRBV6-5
CASSYDRGFNGYTF
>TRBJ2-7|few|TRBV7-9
CASSWTRVNQSYEQYF
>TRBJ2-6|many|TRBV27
CASSLNGANVLTF
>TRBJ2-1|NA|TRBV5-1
CASSPGASGSNEQFF
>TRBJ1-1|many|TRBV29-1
CSVKGAPRDGSTTEAFF
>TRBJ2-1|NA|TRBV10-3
CAIGRDRDHNEQFF
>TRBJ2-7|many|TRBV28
CASSRGDRANDEQYF
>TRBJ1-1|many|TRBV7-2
CASIQLDRENTEAFF
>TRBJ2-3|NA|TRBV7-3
CASSTAGTSGFLGTDTQYF
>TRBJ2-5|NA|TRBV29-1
CSVDGRDYQETQYF
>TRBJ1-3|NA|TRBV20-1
CSASPPGARNTIYF
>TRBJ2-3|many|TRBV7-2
CASSLVIQADTQYF
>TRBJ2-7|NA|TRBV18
CASSPPISYEQYF
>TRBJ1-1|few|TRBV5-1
CASSSDGGGYSEAFF
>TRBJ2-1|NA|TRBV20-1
CSAQTSGGYNEQFF
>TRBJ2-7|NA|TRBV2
CASSSRAASSYEQYF
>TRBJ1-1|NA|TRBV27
CASSLSYRGEAFF
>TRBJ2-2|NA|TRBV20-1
CSARGTRANTGELFF
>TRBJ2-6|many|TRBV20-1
CSARNPGGVDGANVLTF
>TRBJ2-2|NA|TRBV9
CASSSRTENGELFF
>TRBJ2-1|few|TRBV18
CASSPPGRVNEQFF
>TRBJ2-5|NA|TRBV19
CASSIRQGKETQYF
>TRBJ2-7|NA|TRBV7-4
CASSPHTRTGVWVYPYEQYF
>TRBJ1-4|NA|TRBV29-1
CSVTVSTEKLFF
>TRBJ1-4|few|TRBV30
CAWSVGHGQGGKLFF
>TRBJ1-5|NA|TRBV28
CASSGDRASNQPQHF
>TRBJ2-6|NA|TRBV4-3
CASSWTLRANVLTF
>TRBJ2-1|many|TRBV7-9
CASKGQDPEDEQFF
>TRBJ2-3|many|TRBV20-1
CSARVGTPDTQYF
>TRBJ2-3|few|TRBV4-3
CASSQDKGTATDTQYF
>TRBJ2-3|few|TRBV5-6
CASSFEQKDTQYF